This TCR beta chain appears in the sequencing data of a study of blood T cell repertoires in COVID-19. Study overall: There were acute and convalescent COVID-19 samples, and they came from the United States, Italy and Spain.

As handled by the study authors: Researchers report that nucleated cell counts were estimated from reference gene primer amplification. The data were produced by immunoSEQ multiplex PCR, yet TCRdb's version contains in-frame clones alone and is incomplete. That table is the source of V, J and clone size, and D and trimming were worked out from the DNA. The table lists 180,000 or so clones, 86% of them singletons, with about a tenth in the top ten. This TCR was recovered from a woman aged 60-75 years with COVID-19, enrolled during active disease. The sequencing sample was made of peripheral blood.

CDR3 nucleotide sequence: TGTGCCAGCAGTGAATCTGGGACAGGGAATCAGCCCCAGCATTTT. Translation: CASSESGTGNQPQHF. The genes are TRBV25-1 and TRBJ1-5, with TRBD1 identical over 9 bases. The V gene end was trimmed by 1 base and the J gene end by 4 bases; junction bases not matched to a gene: 2. The CDR3 runs 15 residues. Germline CDR1 is MGHDK and CDR2 is SYGVNS.